The entry below gives a single T cell receptor beta chain sequence along with its context. The target antigen is unknown. The CDR3 runs 14 residues. CDR1 and CDR2 from the germline V gene are SNHLY and FYNNEI. Deletions cut 4 bases from V and 5 bases from J, with 12 bases between. This sample is part of a study of cytomegalovirus exposure and HLA in healthy donors. Whole-study findings and limits: Another analysis was done later, and it associated 16,951 TCR beta sequences with HLA alleles at 0.05 false discovery rate. Near-uniform donor sequencing depth was presumed by presence/absence analyses.

This PCR relied on a set of 60 Vbeta primers and 13 Jbeta primers. TCRdb keeps only in-frame clones here, not all; method: immunoSEQ multiplex PCR. Seen in this sample are 70,000 or so clones; the ten most common clones hold approximately 5%. Source material: PBMCs. The receptor was derived from a man between 35 and 55 years old in good health and CMV-seronegative. This chain uses TRBV2 with TRBJ1-5, with D possibly matching TRBD1 (5 bases). The CDR3 region has the DNA TGTGCCAGCAGTGCGGGGGAGGGATATCAGCCCCAGCATTTT. It yields the protein CASSAGEGYQPQHF.